The rows below give T cell receptor beta chains drawn from one sample of a study of vaccination and CD4 T cells after COVID-19. Their cognate antigens are unknown. MiXCR was run by TCRdb on the PCR reads, yielding one entry per CDR3 protein. In the table there are thousands of distinct CDR3 sequences, over 30% of which are singletons. The source material was CD4+ T cells from blood, cultured in vitro. The source of these receptors is a human donor in good health. Each CDR3 is given with its conserved first and last residue. D genes are given only for firm matches. Expanded clones get a size class; other rows say once, few or many, or leave the size out.

-,-,TRBJ1-5,TRBV6-5,CASSSPDGYNQPQHF,TGTGCCAGCAGTTCCCCGGACGGATACAATCAGCCCCAGCATTTT
TRBD2,few,TRBJ2-7,TRBV7-9,CASSWGLEVYEQYF,TGTGCCAGCAGCTGGGGACTAGAGGTCTACGAGCAGTACTTC
-,-,TRBJ1-5,TRBV18,CASSPRDIGDQPQHF,TGTGCCAGCTCACCCAGGGATATTGGTGATCAGCCCCAGCATTTT
TRBD2,few,TRBJ2-3,TRBV6-1,CASTQGTSGRWGTDTQYF,TGTGCCAGCACCCAAGGGACTAGCGGGAGGTGGGGCACAGATACGCAGTATTTT
TRBD1,medium-sized,TRBJ1-5,TRBV15,CATSSRTGVGSWNQPQHF,TGTGCCACCAGCAGTAGGACAGGGGTAGGGAGTTGGAATCAGCCCCAGCATTTT
TRBD1,few,TRBJ2-3,TRBV28,CASSQRTGADTQYF,TGTGCCAGCAGTCAACGGACAGGGGCAGATACGCAGTATTTT
-,-,TRBJ2-7,TRBV2,CASSAWAGHEQYF,TGTGCCAGCAGTGCCTGGGCGGGCCACGAGCAGTACTTC
-,few,TRBJ2-5,TRBV15,CATSRETLTQETQYF,TGTGCCACCAGCAGAGAAACCTTGACCCAAGAGACCCAGTACTTC
-,-,TRBJ1-2,TRBV12-5,CASGLGARNGYTF,TGTGCTAGTGGTTTAGGGGCGAGGAATGGCTACACCTTC
-,few,TRBJ2-7,TRBV19,CASSTVGALRNEQYF,TGTGCCAGTAGTACGGTGGGGGCCCTAAGGAACGAGCAGTACTTC
TRBD1,-,TRBJ2-3,TRBV10-3,CAIRKGQGLGDTQYF,TGTGCCATCAGGAAGGGACAGGGCTTGGGAGATACGCAGTATTTT
-,-,TRBJ2-1,TRBV7-2,CASSLGSGMPSEQFF,TGTGCCAGCAGCTTAGGATCGGGTATGCCCTCTGAGCAGTTCTTC
TRBD1,-,TRBJ2-2,TRBV20-1,CSARPGQGVAGELFF,TGCAGTGCTAGACCCGGACAGGGTGTAGCGGGGGAGCTGTTTTTT
-,few,TRBJ1-2,TRBV6-1,CASSQGWLNYGYTF,TGTGCCAGCAGTCAGGGGTGGCTTAACTATGGCTACACCTTC
-,-,TRBJ2-3,TRBV6-2/TRBV6-3,CASMLSSPGIADTQYF,TGTGCCAGCATGTTATCATCCCCGGGGATCGCAGATACGCAGTATTTT
-,few,TRBJ1-5,TRBV19,CASSDRINQPQHF,TGTGCCAGTAGCGACAGGATCAATCAGCCCCAGCATTTT
-,-,TRBJ2-1,TRBV28,CASSSPLPYNEQFF,TGTGCCAGCAGTTCCCCTTTGCCCTACAATGAGCAGTTCTTC
TRBD2,-,TRBJ2-4,TRBV20-1,CSAPIVSGNIRYF,TGCAGTGCTCCGATCGTTAGCGGGAACATTCGGTACTTC
-,-,TRBJ2-2,TRBV4-3,CASSQDWTRGGELFF,TGCGCCAGCAGCCAAGACTGGACGCGGGGCGGGGAGCTGTTTTTT
-,-,TRBJ2-3,TRBV20-1,CSAAGTVSTDTQYF,TGCAGTGCCGCCGGGACTGTGAGCACAGATACGCAGTATTTT
TRBD2,-,TRBJ2-7,TRBV6-2/TRBV6-3,CASSHIAGDYSYEQYF,TGTGCCAGCAGTCATATAGCGGGAGACTACTCCTACGAGCAGTACTTC
-,-,TRBJ2-1,TRBV7-2,CASSPPVGALYNEQFF,TGTGCCAGCAGCCCCCCTGTGGGGGCGCTCTACAATGAGCAGTTCTTC
-,few,TRBJ1-1,TRBV12-3/TRBV12-4,CASSPTGNTEAFF,TGTGCCAGCAGTCCTACAGGGAACACTGAAGCTTTCTTT
-,large,TRBJ1-1,TRBV27,CASSFTTGLTEAFF,TGTGCCAGCAGTTTTACCACAGGGTTAACTGAAGCTTTCTTT
-,few,TRBJ2-2,TRBV5-4,CASSSAGLPGTGELFF,TGTGCCAGCAGTTCAGCGGGCCTACCGGGCACCGGGGAGCTGTTTTTT
TRBD1,few,TRBJ2-1,TRBV29-1,CMASRGHVSSNEQFF,TGCATGGCATCCAGGGGGCATGTGAGTTCAAATGAGCAGTTCTTC
-,few,TRBJ2-7,TRBV24-1,CATSGGTRGSYEQYF,TGTGCCACCAGTGGCGGGACTCGAGGGTCCTACGAGCAGTACTTC
TRBD2,-,TRBJ2-1,TRBV7-3,CASSLTLAVYNEQFF,TGTGCCAGCAGCTTAACCCTAGCGGTCTACAATGAGCAGTTCTTC